A selection of T cell receptor beta chains follows, all from one sample in a study of identical twins. MiXCR, applied by TCRdb to the 5' RACE reads, yields one record per CDR3 protein. The repertoire includes about 490,000 distinct CDR3 sequences, roughly 15% of them detected once, and around 0.48% sits in the top ten. Another study also made use of these data, one on yellow fever vaccine responses in identical twins.

The sample taken for sequencing was CD4+ T cells sorted from blood. The receptors shown here come from a woman aged 18-29 years in good health. The CDR3 runs from the conserved cysteine through the conserved F or W. A D gene is named only where the DNA matches it firmly.

NA	TRBV18	TRBJ2-3	CASSPAGQSTDTQYF
NA	TRBV20-1	TRBJ2-1	CSTFEPGSYNEQFF
TRBD1	TRBV7-2	TRBJ1-2	CASSLGTGYGYTF
NA	TRBV20-1	TRBJ2-5	CSAPSGTSQETQYF
NA	TRBV28	TRBJ2-7	CASSPLGRSGQTYEQYF
NA	TRBV11-2	TRBJ1-1	CASSLLINTEAFF
NA	TRBV7-2	TRBJ2-5	CASSRGTKETQYF
TRBD2	TRBV20-1	TRBJ2-3	CSARELTPTSGGTDTQYF
NA	TRBV28	TRBJ2-7	CASSFQHRRTYSYEQYF
NA	TRBV12-3/TRBV12-4	TRBJ1-2	CASSSWAGTGYTF
NA	TRBV11-2	TRBJ1-1	CASSRPQGRIVTEAFF
NA	TRBV6-6	TRBJ1-1	CASVDEGNEAFF
TRBD2	TRBV3-1	TRBJ2-3	CASSTPGLAGGTDTQYF
NA	TRBV5-5	TRBJ2-7	CASSLSQASYEQYF
NA	TRBV5-5	TRBJ1-2	CASSLENSYGYTF
TRBD1	TRBV10-3	TRBJ2-2	CAIKVGTGGTGGELFF
TRBD2	TRBV9	TRBJ2-1	CASNSQAGAWGNEQFF
NA	TRBV12-3/TRBV12-4	TRBJ2-5	CASSLKAGQETQYF
NA	TRBV6-1	TRBJ1-1	CASSDRVTNTEAFF
NA	TRBV20-1	TRBJ2-3	CSAVRGGTDTQYF
NA	TRBV5-1	TRBJ2-1	CASSAGIEQFF
NA	TRBV5-1	TRBJ2-5	CASSLPIDDRFQRVETQYF
NA	TRBV24-1	TRBJ2-3	CATSPRRTSTDTQYF
NA	TRBV7-9	TRBJ2-3	CASSLALGDTDTQYF
NA	TRBV5-1	TRBJ2-2	CASSLTSLLTGELFF
TRBD2	TRBV29-1	TRBJ2-1	CSVAGGAEQFF
TRBD1	TRBV27	TRBJ2-5	CASSVMGAGGPFTQYF
NA	TRBV29-1	TRBJ1-1	CSVEPPGLTEAFF
TRBD1	TRBV12-3/TRBV12-4	TRBJ2-1	CASTPDRGGLGQFF
NA	TRBV7-3	TRBJ2-7	CASSSDSSGRSQYF
TRBD2	TRBV6-1	TRBJ2-1	CASRKNGDWRGAEQFF
NA	TRBV24-1	TRBJ2-5	CATSGGAETQYF
NA	TRBV3-1	TRBJ1-3	CASSRQEGNTIYF
TRBD2	TRBV4-1	TRBJ2-1	CASRAERGGGTSYNEQFF
NA	TRBV6-1	TRBJ2-6	CASSKHGTLVVGANVLTF
NA	TRBV2	TRBJ2-3	CASTHHRDTFTDTQYF
NA	TRBV29-1	TRBJ2-1	CSVVPLRGVANEQFF
NA	TRBV25-1	TRBJ1-1	CASSDRDRSRAFF
NA	TRBV5-1	TRBJ2-1	CASSLEGNYYNEQFF
NA	TRBV5-6	TRBJ2-2	CASSYRPGELFF
NA	TRBV12-3/TRBV12-4	TRBJ1-6	CASSETQGRTFNSPLHF
NA	TRBV10-3	TRBJ2-2	CAISESHGINTGELFF
NA	TRBV29-1	TRBJ2-7	CSVVRRGGGNEQYF
NA	TRBV27	TRBJ2-2	CASSFYEQNTGELFF
TRBD1	TRBV20-1	TRBJ1-2	CSARETGFANYGYTF
TRBD2	TRBV20-1	TRBJ2-7	CSALRQGGPLSSEQYF
NA	TRBV3-1	TRBJ2-1	CASSQDVLATSYNEQFF
TRBD2	TRBV4-1	TRBJ2-2	CASSPLDLAGGRTGELFF